These 16 T cell receptor beta chains were sequenced from one sample in a study of T cell repertoires in cytomegalovirus infection. Each CDR3 protein gets one entry after TCRdb re-called the reads with MiXCR. Of some 230,000 distinct CDR3 sequences in the sample, roughly 23% were seen once. The source material was CD8+ T cells from PBMCs. Receptor source: a human donor in good health (CMV status not recorded). Some clones in this sample may be carry-over from other donors' samples.

The J gene is TRBJ1-1, the V gene TRBV20-1, with D uncertain. The CDR3 has 11 residues. Germline V gene data show CDR1 as DFQATT and CDR2 as SNEGSKA (reference sequence). CDR3: CRTVLNTEAFF. DNA for the CDR3: TGCAGAACGGTCCTAAACACTGAAGCTTTCTTT.

The chain employs TRBV10-3 and TRBJ2-2; the D gene is possibly TRBD2 (5 bases). Germline V gene sequence: CDR1 ENHRY, CDR2 SYGVKD. This CDR3 contains 16 residues. Between the trimmed V and J ends, which lost 10 bases and 6 bases, there was a span of 24 bases. This CDR3 reads CATKGWSQEVSGELFF. CDR3 coding DNA: TGTGCCACCAAAGGGTGGTCCCAGGAGGTTTCCGGGGAGCTGTTTTTT.

This chain links TRBV7-6 with TRBJ2-2, with 8 bases fitting TRBD2. In germline, CDR1 is SGHVS, CDR2 FNYEAQ. The CDR3 has 16 residues. V lost 3 bases and J lost 3; bases outside the gene matches: 6. The CDR3 sequence: CASSFVGGEYTGELFF. DNA for the CDR3: TGTGCCAGCAGCTTCGTCGGGGGGGAGTACACCGGGGAGCTGTTTTTT.

The CDR3 DNA reads as TGTGCCAGCAGTTCCGCTCGATGGGAGACCCAGTACTTC. The encoded protein is CASSSARWETQYF. The chain employs TRBV27 and TRBJ2-5; D gene unclear. Germline loops: CDR1 MNHEY, CDR2 SMNVEV (reference sequence). CDR3 size: 13 residues. Trimming removed 4 bases at V and 5 bases at J, with 11 bases between.

This clonotype was detected only a few times. This sequence joins TRBV7-9 and TRBJ1-1, with D possibly TRBD1 on 6 matching bases. CDR3 length equals 13 residues. Germline CDR1 is SEHNR and CDR2 is FQNEAQ (reference sequence). V was cut by 2 bases and J by 6 bases, with 10 bases left in between. CDR3 protein: CASSLLQGAEAFF. CDR3 DNA sequence: TGTGCCAGCAGCTTACTACAGGGCGCTGAAGCTTTCTTT.

This chain links TRBV9 with TRBJ2-3, with 9 positions matching TRBD2. Per the germline V gene, CDR1 is SGDLS and CDR2 is YYNGEE. There are 13 residues in the CDR3. Trimming cost V 4 bases and J 5 bases; bases outside gene matches: 2. Here the CDR3 DNA reads TGTGCCAGCAGCTTGACTAGCGGAGATACGCAGTATTTT. It encodes CASSLTSGDTQYF.

Many counts were recorded for this clonotype. The rearrangement links TRBV2 to TRBJ2-1, with D perhaps TRBD2 (5 bases). CDR3 size: 15 residues. V lost 7 bases, J lost 4 bases, and 17 bases lay in between. CDR1 is SNHLY, CDR2 FYNNEI, per germline. The CDR3, as DNA: TGTGCCAGCACGAACCCAATGGACTTATACAATGAGCAGTTCTTC. Its translation is CASTNPMDLYNEQFF.

This clonotype showed up many times. This sequence joins TRBV29-1 and TRBJ1-1, with 7 positions matching TRBD1. V shed 2 bases, J shed 1 base, and the junction held 4 bases outside the gene matches. The CDR3 spans 14 residues. Germline V gives CDR1 SQVTM, CDR2 ANQGSEA. This CDR3 reads CSVESGTANTEAFF. In DNA, the CDR3 is TGCAGCGTTGAATCTGGGACAGCGAACACTGAAGCTTTCTTT.

This chain joins TRBV9 and TRBJ2-1; D uncertain. V dropped 1 base and J dropped 9 bases, with 5 bases sitting between them. The CDR3 has 11 amino acids. Looked up from germline, CDR1 is SGDLS and CDR2 is YYNGEE. The CDR3 DNA is TGTGCCAGCAGCGTAAATGGTGAGCAGTTCTTC. It specifies CASSVNGEQFF.

Ten or more counts support this clonotype. DNA for the CDR3: TGTGCCAGCAGCTCCGGGACAACGAACACCGGGGAGCTGTTTTTT. This gives the protein CASSSGTTNTGELFF. The V call is TRBV7-8, the J call TRBJ2-2, with D possibly being TRBD1 (6 bases). Trimming took off 4 bases at V and 0 bases at J, with 9 bases between the two ends. Germline V gene sequence: CDR1 SGHVS, CDR2 FQNEAQ. The CDR3 spans 15 residues.

The chain combines TRBV20-1 with TRBJ2-7; no clear D gene. The germline V and J ends were trimmed by 4 bases and 3 bases, with 13 bases remaining between them. The CDR3 loop spans 13 amino acids. Germline V gene lookup returns CDR1 DFQATT and CDR2 SNEGSKA (reference sequence). In DNA, the CDR3 is TGCAGTGCTATTGGCAGCACCTTCTACGAGCAGTACTTC. Its protein is CSAIGSTFYEQYF.

The chain combines TRBV7-9 with TRBJ2-1; 8 bases line up with TRBD1. J gave up 4 bases and V 0 bases, and 5 bases lay outside the gene matches. Germline V gene sequence: CDR1 SEHNR, CDR2 FQNEAQ (reference sequence). CDR3 length: 16 amino acids. The CDR3 bases are TGTGCCAGCAGCTTAGCGCCAGGGGGCGCTTACAATGAGCAGTTCTTC. Translating gives CASSLAPGGAYNEQFF.

This clonotype was seen a handful of times. The chain carries TRBV7-2 and TRBJ2-2; a weak D match, TRBD2 (7 bases). V was shortened by 1 base and J by 0 bases, with 18 bases between the two germline ends. Germline CDR1 and CDR2: SGHTA and FQGNSA. This CDR3 comprises 19 residues. The CDR3 nucleotides read TGTGCCAGCAGCTTAGACTGGGCGGGGGCCTTCGCGAACACCGGGGAGCTGTTTTTT. Its protein product is CASSLDWAGAFANTGELFF.

The chain is built from TRBV20-1 and TRBJ1-2, with 8 bases that match TRBD1. CDR1 and CDR2 from the germline V gene are DFQATT and SNEGSKA (reference sequence). This CDR3 has 14 residues. V lost 6 bases and J lost 7; bases outside the gene matches: 13. The CDR3 DNA follows: TGCAGTGCCGTAGACAGGGGCCAAGTTCTTGGCTACACCTTC. It specifies CSAVDRGQVLGYTF.

This clonotype was seen a few times. V and J are TRBV29-1 and TRBJ2-7, with D possibly matching TRBD1 (6 bases). From germline, CDR1 is SQVTM and CDR2 ANQGSEA. The CDR3 consists of 15 residues. V was shortened by 6 bases and J by 6 bases, with 24 bases between the two germline ends. The chain's CDR3 is CSVGRDTTHRSEQYF. The CDR3 region has the DNA TGCAGCGTGGGAAGGGACACCACACACCGGAGCGAGCAGTACTTC.

This clonotype occurred a few times. The chain is built from TRBV28 and TRBJ2-7; 9 bases agree with TRBD1. Germline V lookup: CDR1 MDHEN, CDR2 SYDVKM. The CDR3 covers 19 residues. Trimming took 3 bases from V and 1 from J; bases not matched to a gene: 16. The CDR3 protein is CASSFTPRWDRVISYEQYF. The CDR3 DNA reads TGTGCCAGCAGTTTTACGCCCCGTTGGGACAGGGTAATTTCCTACGAGCAGTACTTC.